These 5 T cell receptor beta chains were sequenced from one sample in a study of vaccination and CD4 T cells after COVID-19. The time point: late sampling 161 to 241 days after vaccination in three convalescent patients. TCRdb independently ran MiXCR on the PCR reads; one entry per CDR3 protein. The sample includes roughly 28,000 distinct CDR3 sequences, 50% of them seen just once. The sequencing here drew on CD4+ T cells from blood, taken about 7 months after SARS-CoV-2 vaccination. The receptors come from a human donor who had recovered from COVID-19.

The CDR3 nucleotides read TGTGCCACCAACACCGGGACCGTAAATTCACCCCTCCACTTT. Its translation: CATNTGTVNSPLHF. This chain joins TRBV5-4 and TRBJ1-6; TRBD1 is a possible D gene (5 bases). The CDR3 has 14 residues. The germline V gene encodes CDR1 SGHNT and CDR2 YYREEE (reference sequence). Trimming removed 9 bases from V and 7 bases from J, with 17 bases in between.

The chain is built from TRBV19 and TRBJ2-7, with a possible D match to TRBD2 (5 bases). Germline V gene lookup returns CDR1 LNHDA and CDR2 SQIVND (reference sequence). There are 14 residues in the CDR3. Trimming stripped 4 bases from V and 9 bases from J, with 19 bases between. The DNA for the CDR3 is TGTGCCAGTAGTACCAGTCCGGGGAATAGAGGGCAGTACTTC. Its protein is CASSTSPGNRGQYF.

By frequency in the sample, this clonotype is medium-sized. This chain links TRBV27 with TRBJ2-5; weak D call: TRBD2 (5 bases). Germline V CDR1 and CDR2: MNHEY, SMNVEV (reference sequence). The CDR3 contains 12 residues. The germline V and J ends were trimmed by 5 bases and 5 bases, with 9 bases remaining between them. Here the CDR3 DNA reads TGTGCCAGCAGTCCTGGAGGTGAGACCCAGTACTTC. This sequence encodes CASSPGGETQYF.

This clonotype was found once. The chain joins TRBV7-8 to TRBJ2-7, with D perhaps TRBD2 (7 bases). V dropped 3 bases and J dropped 3 bases, with 24 bases sitting between them. The CDR3 is 18 amino acids. The germline CDR1 and CDR2 sequences are SGHVS and FQNEAQ. CDR3 bases: TGTGCCAGCAGCTTGGGGCCGTTTCCTTCAGGGGAGGGCTACGAGCAGTACTTC. Translated: CASSLGPFPSGEGYEQYF.

The chain recombines TRBV28 with TRBJ2-7; D is possibly TRBD1 (5 bases). Germline-derived CDR1 and CDR2 are MDHEN and SYDVKM. This CDR3 has 14 amino acids. Trimming pared 3 bases from V and 3 bases from J, leaving 12 bases between. For the CDR3, the DNA is TGTGCCAGCAGTTTGGGGCTGGGCTTCTACGAGCAGTACTTC. Residues: CASSLGLGFYEQYF.